The 27 T cell receptor beta chains in this list originate from one sample, sequenced in a study of control samples from healthy donors and cancer patients. Method: immunoSEQ multiplex PCR; TCRdb's copy keeps in-frame clones and lacks some. The sample lists roughly 120,000 clones, roughly nine tenths occurring once. Sequences were obtained from blood. These receptors were obtained from a human donor in good health. The donor label of this sample is uncertain.

The gene calls are TRBV27 and TRBJ1-1; TRBD1 is a possible D gene (5 bases). V was cut by 5 bases and J by 4 bases, with 11 bases left in between. The germline V gene has CDR1 MNHEY and CDR2 SMNVEV (reference sequence). The CDR3 totals 13 residues. This CDR3 is CASSPGAGTEAFF. DNA of the CDR3: TGTGCCAGCAGTCCCGGGGCGGGCACTGAAGCTTTCTTT.

The V and J genes are TRBV6-6 and TRBJ1-1, with D unresolved. This CDR3 has 12 amino acids. Germline values: CDR1 MNHNY, CDR2 SVGAGI (reference sequence). V dropped 7 bases and J dropped 0 bases, with 6 bases sitting between them. CDR3 in amino acids: CASIDLNTEAFF. The DNA of the CDR3 is TGTGCCAGCATAGACCTGAACACTGAAGCTTTCTTT.

J is TRBJ1-5 and V is TRBV4-2; D is ambiguous. CDR3 length: 15 amino acids. CDR1 is LGHNA, CDR2 YNFKEQ, per germline. V shed 3 bases and J shed 3 bases, with 12 bases lying between them. CDR3 sequence (DNA): TGTGCCAGCAGCCAGGTCCTTGACACCAATCAGCCCCAGCATTTT. Translating gives CASSQVLDTNQPQHF.

Note on this clone: One junction end does not reproduce the germline sequence, and a read error may be involved. The CDR3 spells CARSGGAGGLGNTIYF. The CDR3 nucleotides are TGTGCCCGCAGCGGGGGGGCGGGGGGGTTAGGAAACACCATATATTTT. V gene TRBV7-8 combines with J gene TRBJ1-3; TRBD1 is a possible D gene (6 bases). The CDR3 sequence is 16 residues long. Germline V lookup: CDR1 SGHVS, CDR2 FQNEAQ.

The chain has TRBV19 and TRBJ2-2; 13 positions agree with TRBD2. Per germline, CDR1 LNHDA and CDR2 SQIVND (reference sequence). The CDR3 has 15 residues. Trimming removed 3 bases from V and 6 bases from J; junction bases left unmatched: 1. The CDR3 region has the DNA TGTGCCAGTAGTATTACTAGCGGGGGGGCCGGGGAGCTGTTTTTT. The encoded protein is CASSITSGGAGELFF.

This chain uses TRBV5-1 with TRBJ2-7; D is ambiguous. Germline CDR1 and CDR2: SGHRS and YFSETQ. V was cut by 6 bases and J by 4 bases, with 20 bases left in between. The CDR3 covers 15 residues. This chain's CDR3 is CASTGRPTSGYEQYF. Written as DNA, the CDR3 is TGCGCCAGCACCGGGCGGCCTACATCAGGATACGAGCAGTACTTC.

This rearrangement joins TRBV20-1 to TRBJ2-7; D remains ambiguous. V lost 6 bases, J lost 5 bases, and 11 bases lay in between. CDR1 DFQATT and CDR2 SNEGSKA come from the germline V gene (reference sequence). The CDR3 contains 11 residues. CDR3 sequence reads: CSANLLHEQYF. The CDR3 DNA sequence: TGCAGTGCAAACCTTCTTCACGAGCAGTACTTC.

The chain joins TRBV2 to TRBJ2-5; 8 nucleotides agree with TRBD1. The CDR3 is 13 residues long. The V and J ends lost 7 bases and 4 bases, in that order; junction bases with no gene match: 5. Per the germline V gene, CDR1 is SNHLY and CDR2 is FYNNEI. The CDR3 sequence is CASIQGAGETQYF. As DNA, the CDR3 is TGTGCCAGCATTCAGGGGGCGGGAGAGACCCAGTACTTC.

The chain uses TRBV11-2 and TRBJ1-5, with 7 bases that match TRBD1. CDR3 size: 14 residues. V dropped 5 bases and J dropped 5; count of bases not matched to a gene: 6. Germline lookup yields CDR1 SGHAT and CDR2 FQNNGV. DNA for the CDR3: TGTGCCAGCAGCCCGACAGGGAGGGATCAGCCCCAGCATTTT. It yields the protein CASSPTGRDQPQHF.

The genes are TRBV28 and TRBJ1-1, with a tentative D call TRBD1 (5 bases). The V end lost 7 bases, the J end lost 6 bases, and 21 bases lay between the germline ends. CDR1 and CDR2 from the germline V gene are MDHEN and SYDVKM. This CDR3 contains 15 residues. CDR3 in DNA: TGTGCCAGCACCAAAGGGGCACAGATCTTCTCTGAAGCTTTCTTT. Translated, it gives CASTKGAQIFSEAFF.

This chain joins TRBV28 and TRBJ1-4; unclear D gene. CDR1 and CDR2 (germline): MDHEN, SYDVKM. The CDR3 has 15 amino acids. V gave up 4 bases and J gave up 0 bases, with 9 bases separating them. This CDR3 reads CASSSDGATNEKLFF. The CDR3 DNA reads TGTGCCAGCAGTTCGGACGGTGCAACTAATGAAAAACTGTTTTTT.

The V call is TRBV6-5, the J call TRBJ1-1; D is uncertain. The V and J ends lost 10 bases and 0 bases respectively, with 12 bases between them. The CDR3 consists of 13 residues. Germline CDR1 MNHEY, CDR2 SVGAGI. CDR3 sequence reads: CATLRDLNTEAFF. In DNA, the CDR3 is TGTGCCACCCTTCGGGATCTGAACACTGAAGCTTTCTTT.

CDR3 nucleotides: TGTGCCAGCAGCGAATCGGTAGGGGATGGCTACACCTTC. Its protein product is CASSESVGDGYTF. The chain is built from TRBV2 and TRBJ1-2; D possibly corresponds to TRBD1 (5 bases). V gave up 6 bases and J gave up 6 bases, with 14 bases separating them. The CDR3 consists of 13 residues. Germline V CDR1 and CDR2: SNHLY, FYNNEI.

This chain joins TRBV19 and TRBJ2-2; no clear D gene. V was clipped by 7 bases and J by 6 bases, with 15 bases between them. The length of the CDR3 is 14 residues. Per the germline V gene, CDR1 is LNHDA and CDR2 is SQIVND (reference sequence). CDR3 loop: CASNMRRIAGELFF. CDR3 DNA: TGTGCCAGTAATATGCGACGTATAGCCGGGGAGCTGTTTTTT. Supplemented by reference TRBV19 and TRBJ2-2, the full variable domain reads DGGITQSPKYLFRKEGQNVTLSCEQNLNHDAMYWYRQDPGQGLRLIYYSQIVNDFQKGDIAEGYSVSREKKESFPLTVTSAQKNPTAFYLCASNMRRIAGELFFGEGSRLTVL.

This chain joins TRBV27 and TRBJ2-7; TRBD2 might be the D (5 bases). The CDR3 extends over 15 amino acids. Germline V CDR1 and CDR2: MNHEY, SMNVEV (reference sequence). V lost 5 bases to trimming and J lost 0 bases, with 14 bases between them. DNA of the CDR3: TGTGCCAGCAGTCTTTCGACGGGAATCTCCTACGAGCAGTACTTC. Translated, it gives CASSLSTGISYEQYF.

V and J are TRBV3-1 (or the pseudogene TRBV3-2) and TRBJ2-7; D is unclear. The CDR3 contains 12 residues. The germline gives CDR1 LGHDT, CDR2 YNNKEL (reference sequence). The V end lost 7 bases, the J end lost 8 bases, and 15 bases lay between the germline ends. In DNA form, the CDR3 reads TGTGCCAGCATCAATCGGCGCCGGCAGCAGTACTTC. This sequence encodes CASINRRRQQYF.

This clone has only one observation. V gene TRBV12-5 combines with J gene TRBJ1-2, with a possible D match to TRBD1 (5 bases). Trimming removed 3 bases at V and 2 bases at J, with 10 bases between. The CDR3 totals 14 residues. Germline V CDR1 and CDR2: LGHNT, FRNRAP. The DNA of the CDR3 is TGTGCTAGTGGTTTAGACAGCGCGAACTATGGCTACACCTTC. This encodes CASGLDSANYGYTF. Full variable domain (missing parts from reference TRBV12-5 and TRBJ1-2): DARVTQTPRHKVTEMGQEVTMRCQPILGHNTVFWYRQTMMQGLELLAYFRNRAPLDDSGMPKDRFSAEMPDATLATLKIQPSEPRDSAVYFCASGLDSANYGYTFGSGTRLTVV.

The rearrangement uses TRBV3-1 (or the pseudogene TRBV3-2) and TRBJ1-1; D perhaps matches TRBD1 (5 bases). V was shortened by 8 bases and J by 1 base, with 20 bases between the two germline ends. CDR1 is LGHDT, CDR2 YNNKEL, per germline (reference sequence). CDR3 length: 16 residues. The CDR3 protein is CASSLAGLRGNTEAFF. DNA for the CDR3: TGTGCCAGCTCCCTAGCCGGGCTAAGGGGGAACACTGAAGCTTTCTTT.

The chain joins TRBV12-3 or TRBV12-4 to TRBJ1-2; D might be TRBD1 (5 bases). The CDR3 has 12 residues. Trimming left V 11 bases short and J 5 bases short, with 15 bases between. CDR3 sequence (DNA): TGTGCCGGCTCAGTTTGGGGGTATGGCTACACCTTC. It encodes CAGSVWGYGYTF.

The chain uses TRBV12-5 and TRBJ1-5, with 7 bases fitting TRBD1. J gave up 4 bases and V 2 bases, and 11 bases lay outside the gene matches. The V gene's germline CDR1 is LGHNT and CDR2 FRNRAP. The CDR3 has 17 amino acids. The CDR3 bases are TGTGCTAGTGGTTTGAATTCAGGGACAGTTTTAAATCAGCCCCAGCATTTT. Translated, it gives CASGLNSGTVLNQPQHF.

V usage is TRBV7-9 and J usage is TRBJ1-6; D might be TRBD1 (6 bases). This CDR3 spans 16 amino acids. Germline assignment: CDR1 SEHNR and CDR2 FQNEAQ (reference sequence). V lost 1 base, J lost 9 bases, and 16 bases lay in between. The CDR3 sequence: CASSLVPGGAGSPLHF. In DNA, the CDR3 is TGTGCCAGCAGCTTAGTGCCGGGGGGCGCCGGTTCACCCCTCCACTTT.

This chain uses TRBV11-2 with TRBJ1-1; D uncertain. CDR3 size: 15 residues. Trimming stripped 2 bases from V and 0 bases from J, with 10 bases between. CDR1 and CDR2 (germline): SGHAT, FQNNGV. The CDR3 here is CASSLRSGMNTEAFF. The CDR3 nucleotides read TGTGCCAGCAGCTTAAGGTCAGGTATGAACACTGAAGCTTTCTTT.

The chain recombines TRBV6-5 with TRBJ2-3; 7 positions match TRBD2. Germline V gene lookup returns CDR1 MNHEY and CDR2 SVGAGI. The CDR3 has 14 residues. V shed 5 bases and J 3 bases; nucleotides not matched to a gene: 5. CDR3 nucleotide sequence: TGTGCCAGCAGTAACGCGGGAGCGACAGATACGCAGTATTTT. As protein: CASSNAGATDTQYF.

The chain is built from TRBV30 and TRBJ1-3; 8 positions match TRBD1. The ends lost 5 bases at V and 5 bases at J; junction bases unmatched: 2. In germline, CDR1 is GTSNPN, CDR2 SVGIG (reference sequence). CDR3 length equals 12 residues. The CDR3 reads CAWGQGRNTIYF. The CDR3 nucleotides read TGTGCCTGGGGACAGGGTCGAAACACCATATATTTT.

This sequence joins TRBV6-5 and TRBJ1-3; D possibly corresponds to TRBD1 (6 bases). The V end was cut by 2 bases, the J end by 0 bases, with 8 bases between. This CDR3 has 15 amino acids. Germline assignment: CDR1 MNHEY and CDR2 SVGAGI. The CDR3 DNA follows: TGTGCCAGCAGTTACGGGGGGCTCTCTGGAAACACCATATATTTT. This gives the protein CASSYGGLSGNTIYF.

This chain joins TRBV5-1 and TRBJ1-2; 10 nucleotides line up with TRBD1. The germline V gene encodes CDR1 SGHRS and CDR2 YFSETQ. Germline trimming cut 4 bases from V and 10 bases from J; bases unmatched to any gene: 10. The CDR3 is 14 amino acids. CDR3 protein: CASSPGQGVDDYTF. Written as DNA, the CDR3 is TGCGCCAGCAGCCCAGGACAGGGGGTGGATGACTACACCTTC.

The chain recombines TRBV19 with TRBJ1-2, with TRBD1 matching over 8 bases. Germline lookup yields CDR1 LNHDA and CDR2 SQIVND (reference sequence). The CDR3 runs to 15 residues. V lost 5 bases to trimming and J lost 5 bases; unmatched junction nucleotides: 10. The CDR3 protein is CASSLRTGQAYGYTF. The CDR3 bases are TGTGCCAGTAGTCTAAGGACAGGGCAGGCGTATGGCTACACCTTC.